What follows are 26 T cell receptor beta chains derived from one specimen sequenced in a study of CD8 T cells in ankylosing spondylitis. TCRdb re-derived calls from the 5' RACE reads in MiXCR, one entry per CDR3 protein. The top ten clones hold approximately 32% of a sample with 180,000 or so distinct CDR3 sequences, approximately 10% of them seen once. Sequenced: blood, either unsorted or a sorted T cell fraction (not recorded which). Receptors were obtained from a male donor with ankylosing spondylitis or in good health (not recorded which).

This clonotype was counted many times. The genes are TRBV5-1 and TRBJ2-7; D not certain. The CDR3 sequence is 18 residues long. V lost 3 bases and J lost 0, with 22 bases in between. Germline V CDR1 and CDR2: SGHRS, YFSETQ. In DNA form, the CDR3 reads TGCGCCAGCAGCTCGTCCTCGGGTGGCAGTCGAAGCTCCTACGAGCAGTACTTC. This codes for CASSSSSGGSRSSYEQYF.

The chain combines TRBV11-2 with TRBJ2-1; 8 bases line up with TRBD1. Germline V gene lookup returns CDR1 SGHAT and CDR2 FQNNGV. Trimming took 7 bases from V and 3 from J; bases not matched to a gene: 5. CDR3 length equals 14 residues. In nucleotides, the CDR3 is TGTGCCAGCACCCGGACAGGGTACTACAATGAGCAGTTCTTC. Translation: CASTRTGYYNEQFF.

This clonotype has ten or more counts. At one boundary the junction diverges from the germline segment, which might be a read error. The chain is built from TRBV6-5 and TRBJ2-1; TRBD1 might be the D (6 bases). The CDR3 runs to 11 residues. Germline lookup yields CDR1 MNHEY and CDR2 SVGAGI. CDR3 sequence: CASSRDKEQFF. The CDR3 DNA is TGTGCCAGCAGTCGGGACAAAGAGCAGTTCTTC.

This clonotype was detected many times. The chain has TRBV3-1 and TRBJ2-2; D remains unclear. The V end was cut by 2 bases, the J end by 2 bases, with 15 bases between. This CDR3 comprises 17 residues. From germline, CDR1 is LGHDT and CDR2 YNNKEL (reference sequence). CDR3 nucleotides: TGTGCCAGCAGCCAAATTCTTGGCGGCCATAACACCGGGGAGCTGTTTTTT. Translation: CASSQILGGHNTGELFF. Supplemented by reference TRBV3-1 and TRBJ2-2, the full variable domain reads DTAVSQTPKYLVTQMGNDKSIKCEQNLGHDTMYWYKQDSKKFLKIMFSYNNKELIINETVPNRFSPKSPDKAHLNLHINSLELGDSAVYFCASSQILGGHNTGELFFGEGSRLTVL.

The table lists this clonotype with many counts. This sequence joins TRBV29-1 and TRBJ2-5; 8 bases are shared with TRBD2. Germline assignment: CDR1 SQVTM and CDR2 ANQGSEA. This CDR3 region has 11 residues. The ends lost 3 bases at V and 10 bases at J; junction bases unmatched: 4. This CDR3 reads CSVESSGGQYF. CDR3 nucleotide sequence: TGCAGCGTTGAGTCCAGCGGGGGCCAGTACTTC.

Remarks on this clonotype: One end of the junction varies from germline; a read error may be responsible. CDR3 sequence reads: CAASDGGVGRQETQYF. The DNA of the CDR3 is TGTGCCGCCAGTGATGGTGGAGTGGGCCGGCAAGAGACCCAGTACTTC. The chain has TRBV24-1 and TRBJ2-5; no reliable D call. Per the germline V gene, CDR1 is KGHDR and CDR2 is SFDVKD. The CDR3 loop spans 16 amino acids.

This clonotype was detected ten times or more. The chain has TRBV5-1 and TRBJ2-7; D possibly corresponds to TRBD2 (6 bases). Deletions cut 5 bases from V and 3 bases from J, with 12 bases between. The CDR3 runs to 13 residues. Germline-derived CDR1 and CDR2 are SGHRS and YFSETQ. The CDR3 loop reads CASRRGMSYEQYF. Here the CDR3 DNA reads TGCGCCAGCAGGCGGGGTATGAGCTACGAGCAGTACTTC.

This clonotype was seen ten or more times. The gene calls are TRBV27 and TRBJ2-2; D gene unclear. CDR1 and CDR2 from the germline V gene are MNHEY and SMNVEV (reference sequence). The CDR3 runs to 12 residues. The V gene lost 3 bases and the J gene lost 7 bases, with 6 bases spanning the gap. This CDR3 reads CASSFVDGELFF. The CDR3 region has the DNA TGTGCCAGCAGTTTCGTTGACGGGGAGCTGTTTTTT.

This clonotype was recorded many times. V gene TRBV5-1 combines with J gene TRBJ2-5, with 9 bases matching TRBD1. Germline V CDR1 and CDR2: SGHRS, YFSETQ. This CDR3 is 15 amino acids long. V was clipped by 0 bases and J by 0 bases; unmatched bases: 0. CDR3 bases: TGCGCCAGCAGCTTGGGGGACAGGGACCAAGAGACCCAGTACTTC. The encoded protein is CASSLGDRDQETQYF.

This clonotype was seen a few times. The gene calls are TRBV6-1 and TRBJ1-4; 7 bases fit TRBD1. Germline V gene data show CDR1 as MNHNS and CDR2 as SASEGT. With V trimmed by 8 bases and J by 7 bases, 10 bases remained unmatched. The CDR3 has 14 residues. The CDR3: CASAKQGRGEKLFF. In DNA form, the CDR3 reads TGTGCCAGCGCAAAACAGGGGAGGGGTGAAAAACTGTTTTTT.

This clonotype was counted ten times or more. The chain joins TRBV5-1 to TRBJ2-3, with a tentative D call TRBD1 (5 bases). The CDR3 covers 15 residues. CDR1 is SGHRS, CDR2 YFSETQ, per germline. V lost 0 bases and J 3 bases, leaving 11 bases between the germline ends. This CDR3 is CASSLGGKETDTQYF. DNA of the CDR3: TGCGCCAGCAGCTTGGGGGGCAAAGAGACAGATACGCAGTATTTT. The complete variable domain, with remaining parts taken from reference TRBV5-1 and TRBJ2-3, reads KAGVTQTPRYLIKTRGQQVTLSCSPISGHRSVSWYQQTPGQGLQFLFEYFSETQRNKGNFPGRFSGRQFSNSRSEMNVSTLELGDSALYLCASSLGGKETDTQYFGPGTRLTVL.

This clonotype has more than one count but fewer than ten. V usage is TRBV19 and J usage is TRBJ1-6, with 9 bases fitting TRBD1. Germline lookup yields CDR1 LNHDA and CDR2 SQIVND (reference sequence). The CDR3 covers 13 residues. V was pared by 10 bases and J by 9 bases, with 7 bases of the junction left unmatched. The CDR3 reads CATDRGEGSPLHF. DNA of the CDR3: TGTGCCACCGACAGGGGGGAAGGTTCACCCCTCCACTTT.

Remarks on this clonotype: This may arise from a read error, as a much more abundant clone is one base away. The V gene is TRBV16, the J gene TRBJ1-5; a possible D gene is TRBD1 (6 bases). Germline CDR1 and CDR2: KGHSY and FQNENV. This CDR3 region has 14 residues. V was cut by 4 bases and J by 2 bases, with 9 bases left in between. The CDR3 nucleotides read TGTGCCAGCAGCCGTACAGGGTGCAATCAGCCCCAGCATTTT. This encodes CASSRTGCNQPQHF.

This clonotype was picked up many times. The chain has TRBV10-3 and TRBJ2-3, with TRBD2 as a possible D gene (5 bases). CDR1 and CDR2 (germline): ENHRY, SYGVKD. The CDR3 is 13 amino acids. V gave up 7 bases and J gave up 5 bases, with 13 bases separating them. In DNA, the CDR3 is TGTGCCATCACCGGGGATCTCGGAGATACGCAGTATTTT. Translating it yields CAITGDLGDTQYF.

In its sample, this clonotype was seen many times. The V call is TRBV12-3 or TRBV12-4, the J call TRBJ2-7, with a possible D match to TRBD1 (5 bases). This CDR3 is built from 15 residues. V was cut by 5 bases and J by 1 base, with 15 bases left in between. The CDR3 nucleotides are TGTGCCAGCAGTCTCGGACACGTTACTTCCTACGAGCAGTACTTC. Translated, it gives CASSLGHVTSYEQYF.

There are many counts of this clonotype. This sequence joins TRBV18 and TRBJ2-1; weak D call: TRBD2 (8 bases). Per the germline V gene, CDR1 is KGHSH and CDR2 is LQKENI. V was shortened by 6 bases and J by 6 bases, with 15 bases between the two germline ends. The CDR3 totals 14 residues. CDR3 coding DNA: TGTGCCAGCTCCCGGGAGGGGGCAGCCAATGAGCAGTTCTTC. This translates into CASSREGAANEQFF.

This clonotype was observed many times. This chain connects TRBV6-1 to TRBJ2-1, with TRBD2 identical over 7 bases. Germline CDR1 reads MNHNS; CDR2 reads SASEGT. The length of the CDR3 is 13 residues. Trimming at V came to 8 bases and at J to 5 bases, leaving 6 bases not matched to a gene. For the CDR3, the DNA is TGTGCCAGCCGGCGGGGGACCAACAATGAGCAGTTCTTC. It yields the protein CASRRGTNNEQFF.

This clonotype was detected only a few times. The rearrangement joins TRBV10-3 to TRBJ2-7, with 11 bases that match TRBD2. J was trimmed by 0 bases and V by 3 bases; bases with no gene match: 4. The CDR3 is 16 amino acids. Germline CDR1 and CDR2: ENHRY and SYGVKD. In DNA form, the CDR3 reads TGTGCCATCAGTGACCTAGCGGGGGGACTCTCCTACGAGCAGTACTTC. It is translated as CAISDLAGGLSYEQYF.

This clonotype was recorded at least ten times. This chain uses TRBV20-1 with TRBJ1-1, with 8 bases fitting TRBD1. Germline values: CDR1 DFQATT, CDR2 SNEGSKA (reference sequence). The CDR3 extends over 16 amino acids. Trimming took 6 bases from V and 7 from J; bases not matched to a gene: 19. The CDR3 is CSAYSGTGLILSEAFF. For the CDR3, the DNA is TGCAGTGCCTACTCCGGGACAGGACTGATTTTGAGTGAAGCTTTCTTT.

This clonotype was detected many times. The rearrangement links TRBV5-1 to TRBJ2-5, with a weak D call TRBD2 (5 bases). This CDR3 is built from 15 residues. V lost 3 bases and J 2 bases, leaving 14 bases between the germline ends. Germline V lookup: CDR1 SGHRS, CDR2 YFSETQ. CDR3 amino acids: CASSSLAQEQETQYF. CDR3 sequence (DNA): TGCGCCAGCAGCTCGCTAGCACAAGAACAAGAGACCCAGTACTTC.

This clonotype has at least ten counts. The gene calls are TRBV20-1 and TRBJ2-1; TRBD2 aligns across 7 bases. CDR1 is DFQATT and CDR2 is SNEGSKA in the germline V gene (reference sequence). The CDR3 spans 15 residues. V shed 3 bases and J 5 bases; nucleotides not matched to a gene: 10. Here the CDR3 reads CSARVLAVFDNEQFF. The CDR3 region has the DNA TGCAGTGCTAGGGTTCTAGCGGTGTTCGACAATGAGCAGTTCTTC.

With respect to this clonotype: A read error may explain this, as a much larger clone is one base away. The chain recombines TRBV5-1 with TRBJ1-1; D is possibly TRBD1 (6 bases). Germline V CDR1 and CDR2: SGHRS, YFSETQ. The CDR3 is made up of 15 amino acids. Here the CDR3 reads CTSSSAGTTNTEAFF. CDR3 in DNA: TGCACCAGCAGCTCAGCCGGGACAACGAACACTGAAGCTTTCTTT.

This clonotype was counted many times. V gene TRBV5-1 combines with J gene TRBJ2-1, with a tentative D call TRBD1 (6 bases). Trimming cost V 0 bases and J 3 bases, with 13 bases left between them. This CDR3 has 16 amino acids. Germline V CDR1 and CDR2: SGHRS, YFSETQ. The CDR3 nucleotides are TGCGCCAGCAGCTTGGTCGGGACATCGGGCTACAATGAGCAGTTCTTC. Translated: CASSLVGTSGYNEQFF.

This clonotype was recorded at least ten times. This rearrangement joins TRBV28 to TRBJ2-7; unclear D gene. The ends were cut back, 5 bases at V and 3 bases at J, with 11 bases in the middle. The CDR3 is made up of 13 amino acids. Germline V lookup: CDR1 MDHEN, CDR2 SYDVKM. CDR3 sequence: CASSIPSNYEQYF. In DNA form, the CDR3 reads TGTGCCAGCAGTATCCCTTCCAACTACGAGCAGTACTTC.

This clonotype has at least ten counts. The V and J genes are TRBV6-5 and TRBJ1-6, with D unclear. V gave up 2 bases and J gave up 5 bases, with 4 bases separating them. CDR1 is MNHEY, CDR2 SVGAGI, per germline. The CDR3 extends over 13 amino acids. CDR3 region: CASSYLDNSPLHF. In nucleotides, the CDR3 is TGTGCCAGCAGTTACCTAGATAATTCACCCCTCCACTTT.

This clonotype appeared a few times. The chain joins TRBV5-1 to TRBJ2-1, with TRBD1 matching over 8 bases. CDR3 length equals 18 residues. Germline V lookup: CDR1 SGHRS, CDR2 YFSETQ. V was pared by 3 bases and J by 0 bases, with 11 bases of the junction left unmatched. The CDR3 DNA sequence: TGCGCCAGCAGCTACGTTCCTCCGGGACAGGACTCCTACAATGAGCAGTTCTTC. Translation gives CASSYVPPGQDSYNEQFF.